These 11 T cell receptor beta chains originate from one sample sequenced in a study of beta chain features in type 1 diabetes. Every isolated RNA sample was fully reverse transcribed, so sequencing captured expressed TCRB transcripts. Clones were read by immunoSEQ multiplex PCR, and TCRdb kept only the in-frame ones, dropping some. Of around 500,000 clones in the sample, 30% were seen once. The source material was naive CD4+ T cells from blood. All receptors derive from a young man in good health.

The J gene is TRBJ2-1, the V gene TRBV10-3; 10 bases line up with TRBD2. CDR3 length: 13 amino acids. V shed 6 bases, J shed 8 bases, and the junction held 4 bases outside the gene matches. The germline V gene encodes CDR1 ENHRY and CDR2 SYGVKD. The CDR3 reads CAISLAGEHEQFF. CDR3 coding DNA: TGTGCCATCAGCCTAGCGGGAGAGCATGAGCAGTTCTTC.

The rearrangement links TRBV28 to TRBJ2-7; 10 bases match TRBD1. Germline trimming cut 4 bases from V and 6 bases from J; bases unmatched to any gene: 9. The CDR3 consists of 15 residues. The germline CDR1 and CDR2 sequences are MDHEN and SYDVKM. The CDR3 is CASSSPGTGDGEQYF. The CDR3 bases are TGTGCCAGCAGTTCCCCCGGGACAGGGGACGGCGAGCAGTACTTC.

This clone was seen more than once but under ten times. The rearrangement links TRBV7-9 to TRBJ2-3, with 10 bases aligning to TRBD1. The CDR3 extends over 18 amino acids. V shed 4 bases, J shed 2 bases, and the junction held 12 bases outside the gene matches. The germline gives CDR1 SEHNR, CDR2 FQNEAQ (reference sequence). DNA for the CDR3: TGTGCCAGCAGCTCCCCACCGGGACAGGGGCTTGCCACAGATACGCAGTATTTT. Translation: CASSSPPGQGLATDTQYF.

This clone turned up a few times. The rearrangement uses TRBV5-4 and TRBJ2-4; D is ambiguous. V was clipped by 0 bases and J by 0 bases, with 10 bases between them. The germline V gene has CDR1 SGHNT and CDR2 YYREEE (reference sequence). This CDR3 is 16 amino acids long. CDR3 DNA sequence: TGTGCCAGCAGCTTGGATTCCTATTTAGCCAAAAACATTCAGTACTTC. Translated, it gives CASSLDSYLAKNIQYF.

To note about this clone: The same CDR3 arises from other DNA sequences in this sample as well. J is TRBJ2-5 and V is TRBV5-1; 7 nucleotides match TRBD1. Germline V gene data show CDR1 as SGHRS and CDR2 as YFSETQ. The CDR3 runs to 13 residues. V dropped 0 bases and J dropped 4; count of bases not matched to a gene: 0. DNA of the CDR3: TGCGCCAGCAGCTTGGAGGGGGCAGAGACCCAGTACTTC. Protein: CASSLEGAETQYF.

CDR3 in amino acids: CASSLFMRETHTGELFF. For the CDR3, the DNA is TGTGCCAGCAGTTTATTTATGAGGGAAACTCACACCGGGGAGCTGTTTTTT. The J gene is TRBJ2-2, the V gene TRBV28; tentative D call: TRBD2 (5 bases). This CDR3 is 17 amino acids long. CDR1 and CDR2 from the germline V gene are MDHEN and SYDVKM. V lost 1 base and J 3 bases, leaving 15 bases between the germline ends.

With respect to this clone: The same CDR3 is also encoded by other DNA sequences in this sample. The rearrangement links TRBV29-1 to TRBJ2-3; TRBD2 might be the D (5 bases). Trimming pared 3 bases from V and 1 base from J, leaving 8 bases between. CDR1 SQVTM and CDR2 ANQGSEA come from the germline V gene. This CDR3 comprises 13 residues. CDR3 DNA: TGCAGCGTTGATGGACTCGGCACAGATACGCAGTATTTT. It is translated as CSVDGLGTDTQYF.

In its sample, this clone was seen a few times. The rearrangement uses TRBV18 and TRBJ2-2; 8 bases match TRBD2. The trim removed 4 bases at V and 3 bases at J, leaving 7 bases unmatched. Germline CDR1 is KGHSH and CDR2 is LQKENI. The CDR3 is 16 amino acids. CDR3 loop: CASSHVSGRDTGELFF. In DNA form, the CDR3 reads TGTGCCAGCTCACATGTAAGCGGGAGAGACACCGGGGAGCTGTTTTTT.

This clone was seen only a few times. The rearrangement links TRBV4-2 to TRBJ2-1; D is possibly TRBD2 (5 bases). With 0 bases removed from V and 13 bases from J, the gap between germline ends came to 10 bases. Germline V CDR1 and CDR2: LGHNA, YNFKEQ. This CDR3 region has 12 residues. This CDR3 is CASSQDRGLQFF. The CDR3 nucleotides read TGTGCCAGCAGCCAAGATAGAGGACTCCAGTTCTTC.

This clone turned up a few times. The chain carries TRBV9 and TRBJ2-1; D is ambiguous. The CDR3 runs 16 residues. The ends were cut back, 0 bases at V and 0 bases at J, with 10 bases in the middle. The germline V gene encodes CDR1 SGDLS and CDR2 YYNGEE. CDR3: CASSVDLHISYNEQFF. CDR3 DNA: TGTGCCAGCAGCGTAGACTTACACATCTCCTACAATGAGCAGTTCTTC.

On this clone itself: The identical CDR3 is also encoded by other nucleotide sequences in the sample. This chain links TRBV29-1 with TRBJ1-1; TRBD1 matches at 9 bases. J gave up 1 base and V 6 bases, and 6 bases lay outside the gene matches. Per germline, CDR1 SQVTM and CDR2 ANQGSEA. The CDR3 is 14 amino acids. In DNA form, the CDR3 reads TGCAGCGTCCTGGACAGGGGCGGGAACACTGAAGCTTTCTTT. Protein: CSVLDRGGNTEAFF.